The 15 T cell receptor beta chains below were found in one sample sequenced in a study of Ad26.COV2.S vaccination and SARS-CoV-2 variants. Assay: immunoSEQ multiplex PCR; the TCRdb copy retains only in-frame clones and omits some. The table lists about 400,000 clones, about four fifths of them singletons. The sample's treatment: some 19 received Ad26.COV2.S at low or high dose, single or two shots; 5 received placebo; per-sample allocation not given. Each sample was drawn 63 days after the first injection (of vaccine or placebo). Sequencing used peripheral blood, obtained in a trial of Ad26.COV2.S vaccine versus placebo. These receptors were obtained from a person between 18 and 59 years old who received the Ad26.COV2.S COVID-19 vaccine or a placebo.

This chain connects TRBV5-4 to TRBJ2-2; D may match TRBD1 or TRBD2 (5 bases each). The CDR3 consists of 14 residues. Germline CDR1 SGHNT, CDR2 YYREEE (reference sequence). With 4 bases removed from V and 6 bases from J, the gap between germline ends came to 13 bases. CDR3 coding DNA: TGTGCCAGCAGCCTGGGACCCCGGGCCGGGGAGCTGTTTTTT. It is translated as CASSLGPRAGELFF.

The chain combines TRBV9 with TRBJ2-3, with D tentatively TRBD1 or TRBD2 (5 bases each). With 4 bases removed from V and 5 bases from J, the gap between germline ends came to 14 bases. The CDR3 is 14 residues long. Germline V CDR1 and CDR2: SGDLS, YYNGEE. CDR3 in amino acids: CASSSRDVRDTQYF. Written as DNA, the CDR3 is TGTGCCAGCAGCTCCCGGGACGTTAGAGATACGCAGTATTTT.

In its sample, this clone was seen once. The rearrangement joins TRBV7-9 to TRBJ2-5; TRBD2 is a possible D gene (6 bases). V was pared by 5 bases and J by 5 bases, with 12 bases between. The CDR3 sequence is 13 residues long. Germline V gene data show CDR1 as SEHNR and CDR2 as FQNEAQ (reference sequence). CDR3: CASSPLLAETQYF. As DNA, the CDR3 is TGTGCCAGCAGCCCACTGCTAGCGGAGACCCAGTACTTC.

The DNA for the CDR3 is TGTGCCAGCAGTCCAGGGACAGGGGAGTACTATGGCTACACCTTC. Protein product: CASSPGTGEYYGYTF. The chain combines TRBV27 with TRBJ1-2; TRBD1 matches 10 bases. The ends lost 5 bases at V and 3 bases at J; junction bases unmatched: 6. The germline CDR1 and CDR2 sequences are MNHEY and SMNVEV (reference sequence). The CDR3 totals 15 residues.

This clone has just a few counts. This sequence joins TRBV27 and TRBJ1-6; 9 positions match TRBD1. The ends lost 5 bases at V and 3 bases at J; junction bases unmatched: 8. CDR1 and CDR2 from the germline V gene are MNHEY and SMNVEV (reference sequence). The CDR3 has 17 amino acids. The CDR3 bases are TGTGCCAGCAGTCCCACAGGGGGCGCCGGCTATAATTCACCCCTCCACTTT. Amino acid sequence: CASSPTGGAGYNSPLHF.

The chain combines TRBV7-3 with TRBJ2-3, with D unclear. Trimming took 7 bases from V and 2 from J, leaving 7 bases between them. This CDR3 has 12 residues. Germline loops: CDR1 SGHTA, CDR2 FQGTGA. CDR3 in amino acids: CASTQHTDTQYF. In DNA, the CDR3 is TGTGCCAGCACCCAACACACAGATACGCAGTATTTT.

V gene TRBV7-3 combines with J gene TRBJ2-3; no definite D call. Per the germline V gene, CDR1 is SGHTA and CDR2 is FQGTGA. This CDR3 contains 11 residues. Trimming took off 5 bases at V and 9 bases at J, with 9 bases between the two ends. DNA for the CDR3: TGTGCCAGCAGCGTCGGCCTGACGCAGTATTTT. This codes for CASSVGLTQYF.

V usage is TRBV27 and J usage is TRBJ2-1; tentatively, D is TRBD2 (6 bases). The CDR3 is 16 amino acids. Trimming removed 2 bases at V and 0 bases at J, with 11 bases between. CDR1 and CDR2 from the germline V gene are MNHEY and SMNVEV (reference sequence). In DNA, the CDR3 is TGTGCCAGCAGTTTAGTAGCGGAAAGCTCCTACAATGAGCAGTTCTTC. It specifies CASSLVAESSYNEQFF.

The chain is built from TRBV6-5 and TRBJ1-4, with D possibly being TRBD1 (5 bases). The length of the CDR3 is 10 residues. CDR1 is MNHEY, CDR2 SVGAGI, per germline. The CDR3 region is CATRDEKLFF. DNA for the CDR3: TGTGCTACACGGGACGAAAAACTGTTTTTT.

V and J are TRBV25-1 and TRBJ1-5, with no clear D. The CDR3 covers 12 residues. The ends were cut back, 1 base at V and 6 bases at J, with 4 bases in the middle. Germline-derived CDR1 and CDR2 are MGHDK and SYGVNS. In nucleotides, the CDR3 is TGTGCCAGCAGTGAATTGGGTCAGCCCCAGCATTTT. Protein sequence: CASSELGQPQHF. Variable domain in full (rest from reference TRBV25-1 and TRBJ1-5): EADIYQTPRYLVIGTGKKITLECSQTMGHDKMYWYQQDPGMELHLIHYSYGVNSTEKGDLSSESTVSRIRTEHFPLTLESARPSHTSQYLCASSELGQPQHFGDGTRLSIL.

The chain employs TRBV6-2 or TRBV6-3 and TRBJ1-5; unclear D gene. The CDR3 consists of 14 residues. Trimming shortened V by 6 bases and J by 1 base, and 10 bases separated the two germline ends. CDR1 is MNHEY and CDR2 is SVGEGT in the germline V gene. The CDR3 DNA is TGTGCCAGCAGCGCTGCTCGCAGCAATCAGCCCCAGCATTTT. Translating it yields CASSAARSNQPQHF.

This chain joins TRBV29-1 and TRBJ2-7; 9 bases fit TRBD1. J was trimmed by 7 bases and V by 4 bases; bases with no gene match: 8. The germline V gene encodes CDR1 SQVTM and CDR2 ANQGSEA. This CDR3 has 13 amino acids. The CDR3 sequence: CSVVPQGAGEQYF. The DNA of the CDR3 is TGCAGCGTTGTACCACAGGGGGCGGGAGAGCAGTACTTC.

This chain uses TRBV9 with TRBJ2-6; 9 bases match TRBD1. The CDR3 runs 17 residues. With V trimmed by 0 bases and J by 4 bases, 5 bases remained unmatched. The germline V gene encodes CDR1 SGDLS and CDR2 YYNGEE. CDR3 in DNA: TGTGCCAGCAGCGTAGAGGGACAGGGATCCGGGGCCAACGTCCTGACTTTC. It translates to CASSVEGQGSGANVLTF.

This clone was observed once. The rearrangement links TRBV9 to TRBJ2-7; 9 bases align to TRBD1. Germline CDR1 and CDR2: SGDLS and YYNGEE. The CDR3 contains 15 residues. J was trimmed by 3 bases and V by 5 bases; bases with no gene match: 9. The CDR3 DNA reads as TGTGCCAGCAGTGCGGGACAGGGCGTTAACTACGAGCAGTACTTC. This translates into CASSAGQGVNYEQYF.

The genes are TRBV7-9 and TRBJ2-3, with 11 nucleotides matching TRBD2. Losses at the gene ends were 6 bases for V and 6 bases for J; bases not matched to a gene: 5. There are 14 residues in the CDR3. CDR1 is SEHNR, CDR2 FQNEAQ, per germline (reference sequence). CDR3 DNA sequence: TGTGCCAGCAGGATGGGACTAGCGGTCGATACGCAGTATTTT. It translates to CASRMGLAVDTQYF.